The 14 T cell receptor beta chains below were found in one sample sequenced in a study of regulatory T cells in long-lasting Graves disease. Combining iRepertoire HTBI primers with Arm-PCR of CDR3 regions, the authors built TCR beta libraries. MiXCR, applied by TCRdb to the multiplex PCR reads, yields one record per CDR3 protein. The profile shows 550,000 to 700,000 distinct CDR3 sequences, about 16% of them singletons. Time point here: newly diagnosed GD, antithyroid drugs for less than 3 months. PBMC-extracted RNA yielded the TCR library. This same sample was also taken into another study, of T cells in Graves' hyperthyroidism and ophthalmopathy.

This material consisted of peripheral blood mononuclear cells (PBMCs), taken at new diagnosis, from a patient treated with antithyroid drugs. Receptors originate from a man younger than 30 with Graves disease.

This clonotype occurred a few times. V and J are TRBV6-2 or TRBV6-3 and TRBJ1-1; no firm D call. The CDR3 has 14 amino acids. Germline CDR1 is MNHEY and CDR2 is SVGEGT. V was trimmed by 0 bases and J by 6 bases, leaving 11 bases between them. The CDR3 DNA follows: TGTGCCAGCAGTTACTCCAATGGGATCTCTGAAGCTTTCTTT. Its protein is CASSYSNGISEAFF.

This clonotype was seen many times. This CDR3 is CASSPLARSTDTQYF. The CDR3 DNA reads as TGTGCCAGCAGCCCGCTAGCGAGAAGCACAGATACGCAGTATTTT. The chain recombines TRBV7-3 with TRBJ2-3, with D possibly matching TRBD2 (6 bases). V was pared by 5 bases and J by 0 bases, with 12 bases between. The CDR3 has 15 amino acids. Germline V gene data show CDR1 as SGHTA and CDR2 as FQGTGA.

The rearrangement uses TRBV6-1 and TRBJ1-5; D is possibly TRBD1 (6 bases). The CDR3 has 16 amino acids. Trimming pared 5 bases from V and 0 bases from J, leaving 14 bases between. Germline V gene lookup returns CDR1 MNHNS and CDR2 SASEGT. The DNA for the CDR3 is TGTGCCAGCAGTCGTTCTACAGGGTATAGCAATCAGCCCCAGCATTTT. Amino acid sequence: CASSRSTGYSNQPQHF.

Many counts were recorded for this clonotype. In nucleotides, the CDR3 is TGTGCCAGCAGGCCGAATCAGGGTTGGGATCAGCCCCAGCATTTT. This sequence encodes CASRPNQGWDQPQHF. The V call is TRBV6-1, the J call TRBJ1-5; TRBD1 might be the D (5 bases). Germline-derived CDR1 and CDR2 are MNHNS and SASEGT. The CDR3 is 15 amino acids. The V end lost 6 bases, the J end lost 5 bases, and 17 bases lay between the germline ends.

This clonotype was found many times. The chain uses TRBV20-1 and TRBJ2-1, with 9 bases aligning to TRBD2. The CDR3 is 17 residues long. The junction had 16 bases not matched to a gene; V was cut back by 1 base and J by 9 bases. Germline V lookup: CDR1 DFQATT, CDR2 SNEGSKA (reference sequence). CDR3 residues: CSARAYGTSGWGSEQFF. The DNA for the CDR3 is TGCAGTGCTAGAGCCTATGGAACTAGCGGGTGGGGGAGTGAGCAGTTCTTC.

The V call is TRBV2, the J call TRBJ1-2; TRBD1 might be the D (5 bases). The CDR3 totals 17 residues. Germline lookup yields CDR1 SNHLY and CDR2 FYNNEI. The V end lost 5 bases, the J end lost 0 bases, and 19 bases lay between the germline ends. CDR3 bases: TGTGCCAGCAGTACCGGGACGGAGTTGAGAGCTAACTATGGCTACACCTTC. It codes for CASSTGTELRANYGYTF.

The chain links TRBV6-1 to TRBJ1-4; D gene uncertain. Germline assignment: CDR1 MNHNS and CDR2 SASEGT. Between the trimmed V and J ends, which lost 5 bases and 8 bases, there was a span of 9 bases. This CDR3 comprises 12 residues. The CDR3: CASSPPREKLFF. In nucleotides, the CDR3 is TGTGCCAGCAGTCCGCCCCGGGAAAAACTGTTTTTT.

Ten or more counts support this clonotype. The gene calls are TRBV28 and TRBJ2-1; D unresolved. V was pared by 3 bases and J by 15 bases, with 12 bases between. Germline-derived CDR1 and CDR2 are MDHEN and SYDVKM. The CDR3 covers 11 residues. Written as DNA, the CDR3 is TGTGCCAGCAGTTTGAGCATCGTGCCGTTCTTC. Protein sequence: CASSLSIVPFF.

The rearrangement uses TRBV30 and TRBJ2-6, with 8 bases fitting TRBD1. Trimming cost V 3 bases and J 0 bases; bases outside gene matches: 7. Per germline, CDR1 GTSNPN and CDR2 SVGIG (reference sequence). This CDR3 region has 17 residues. The DNA of the CDR3 is TGTGCCTGGAGGCCAGGGGGCTGGAGCTCTGGGGCCAACGTCCTGACTTTC. This translates into CAWRPGGWSSGANVLTF.

This clonotype has at least ten counts. The chain has TRBV11-2 and TRBJ1-1; tentatively, D is TRBD1 (6 bases). CDR3 length: 18 amino acids. Germline CDR1 reads SGHAT; CDR2 reads FQNNGV. V was clipped by 5 bases and J by 3 bases, with 25 bases between them. CDR3 coding DNA: TGTGCCAGCAGCCCAAAGGGCCAGGGGACTCTTCTGGACACTGAAGCTTTCTTT. Translated: CASSPKGQGTLLDTEAFF.

On this clonotype: An end of the junction differs from the germline gene, which may be a read error. The gene calls are TRBV7-7 and TRBJ2-1, with D maybe TRBD2 (7 bases). This CDR3 has 14 amino acids. Germline V gives CDR1 SSHAT, CDR2 FNYEAQ (reference sequence). The CDR3 loop reads CASSLGGAHGEQFF. The DNA for the CDR3 is TGTGCTAGCAGCTTAGGGGGGGCTCACGGTGAGCAGTTCTTC.

This clonotype showed up just a few times. The rearrangement joins TRBV29-1 to TRBJ2-3; TRBD1 agrees at 8 bases. The CDR3 runs 13 residues. Germline CDR1 is SQVTM and CDR2 is ANQGSEA. V lost 7 bases and J lost 4; bases outside the gene matches: 7. This chain's CDR3 is CSADRGGPDTQYF. CDR3 DNA sequence: TGCAGCGCTGACAGGGGAGGTCCAGATACGCAGTATTTT.

This clonotype has more than one count but fewer than ten. The rearrangement links TRBV9 to TRBJ1-1; no clear D. Deletions cut 1 base from V and 6 bases from J, with 16 bases between. CDR1 is SGDLS and CDR2 is YYNGEE in the germline V gene. This CDR3 spans 15 amino acids. This chain's CDR3 is CASSVYPGQLSEAFF. CDR3 nucleotide sequence: TGTGCCAGCAGCGTATACCCTGGGCAGTTATCTGAAGCTTTCTTT.

This clonotype was observed a few times. CDR3 amino acids: CSANPPGTGTDTQYF. CDR3 bases: TGCAGTGCCAACCCGCCGGGAACCGGCACAGATACGCAGTATTTT. The chain is built from TRBV20-1 and TRBJ2-3; D is possibly TRBD2 (5 bases). Per germline, CDR1 DFQATT and CDR2 SNEGSKA (reference sequence). There are 15 residues in the CDR3. V lost 6 bases and J 1 base, leaving 17 bases between the germline ends.